These 8 T cell receptor beta chains originate from one sample sequenced in a study of CD8+CD57+ T cells in acquired aplastic anemia. TCR beta VDJ combinations and CDR3 sequences were profiled from genomic DNA. MiXCR, applied by TCRdb to the reads, yields one record per CDR3 protein. The repertoire holds more than 150,000 distinct CDR3 sequences, roughly 50% seen once, with roughly 2.9% in the top ten. Patients picked for sequencing had shown CD8+CD57+ cell expansion detected by flow cytometry. Sequencing was carried out using sorted CD4+, CD8+, or CD8+CD57+ T cells (not recorded which) from PBMCs. These receptors all stem from a human donor with aplastic anemia.

The chain links TRBV29-1 to TRBJ1-1; 8 bases match TRBD1. CDR3 length equals 13 residues. The V gene's germline CDR1 is SQVTM and CDR2 ANQGSEA. Trimming removed 6 bases from V and 2 bases from J; junction bases left unmatched: 5. CDR3 nucleotide sequence: TGCAGCGTCGCGGACAGGGCCAACACTGAAGCTTTCTTT. It yields the protein CSVADRANTEAFF.

This clonotype was detected many times. CDR3 region: CASSLVTPWGEQYF. CDR3 bases: TGTGCCAGCAGTTTAGTGACTCCGTGGGGCGAGCAGTACTTC. The chain combines TRBV12-3 or TRBV12-4 with TRBJ2-7, with unresolved D. V was pared by 1 base and J by 6 bases, with 13 bases between. The CDR3 has 14 amino acids.

The chain recombines TRBV6-1 with TRBJ1-6; D call uncertain. Germline values: CDR1 MNHNS, CDR2 SASEGT. The CDR3 has 15 residues. V was shortened by 7 bases and J by 6 bases, with 16 bases between the two germline ends. CDR3 amino acids: CASTQTMGGNSPLHF. CDR3 coding DNA: TGTGCCAGCACCCAAACGATGGGAGGTAATTCACCCCTCCACTTT.

V is TRBV20-1 and J is TRBJ2-1, with 10 bases identical to TRBD2. Unmatched junction bases numbered 11, after V lost 5 bases and J lost 7 bases. Germline V gives CDR1 DFQATT, CDR2 SNEGSKA (reference sequence). CDR3 size: 15 residues. CDR3 DNA: TGCAGTGCTTCCCCAAGCGGGGGGGCGTGGAATGAGCAGTTCTTC. Protein: CSASPSGGAWNEQFF.

This clonotype was observed many times. The genes are TRBV20-1 and TRBJ1-2, with a possible D match to TRBD1 (6 bases). The CDR3 has 14 amino acids. V was shortened by 3 bases and J by 3 bases, with 14 bases between the two germline ends. Germline V CDR1 and CDR2: DFQATT, SNEGSKA (reference sequence). The CDR3 protein is CSARKAQGDYGYTF. In nucleotides, the CDR3 is TGCAGTGCTAGGAAAGCACAGGGAGACTATGGCTACACCTTC.

The V and J genes are TRBV10-3 and TRBJ2-1; no definite D call. Germline V gene lookup returns CDR1 ENHRY and CDR2 SYGVKD. There are 12 residues in the CDR3. V was cut by 8 bases and J by 12 bases, with 17 bases left in between. CDR3 loop: CAIGGRTDTQFF. The CDR3 DNA reads as TGTGCCATCGGCGGCCGCACAGATACGCAGTTCTTC.

This clonotype was recorded at least ten times. The CDR3 sequence is CASLPQGESLGRGNTQYF. In nucleotides, the CDR3 is TGTGCCAGCCTACCGCAGGGGGAGAGCCTAGGGCGGGGAAATACGCAGTATTTT. The chain has TRBV11-1 and TRBJ2-3; TRBD1 is a possible D gene (7 bases). The CDR3 consists of 18 residues. V was cut by 8 bases and J by 7 bases, with 31 bases left in between. The germline gives CDR1 SGHAT, CDR2 FQDESV (reference sequence).

The V and J genes are TRBV9 and TRBJ2-7; 10 positions match TRBD2. Trimming cost V 0 bases and J 3 bases; bases outside gene matches: 3. Germline lookup yields CDR1 SGDLS and CDR2 YYNGEE. CDR3 length: 15 residues. This CDR3 reads CASSVGVAGGYEQYF. In DNA, the CDR3 is TGTGCCAGCAGCGTAGGAGTAGCGGGAGGCTACGAGCAGTACTTC.